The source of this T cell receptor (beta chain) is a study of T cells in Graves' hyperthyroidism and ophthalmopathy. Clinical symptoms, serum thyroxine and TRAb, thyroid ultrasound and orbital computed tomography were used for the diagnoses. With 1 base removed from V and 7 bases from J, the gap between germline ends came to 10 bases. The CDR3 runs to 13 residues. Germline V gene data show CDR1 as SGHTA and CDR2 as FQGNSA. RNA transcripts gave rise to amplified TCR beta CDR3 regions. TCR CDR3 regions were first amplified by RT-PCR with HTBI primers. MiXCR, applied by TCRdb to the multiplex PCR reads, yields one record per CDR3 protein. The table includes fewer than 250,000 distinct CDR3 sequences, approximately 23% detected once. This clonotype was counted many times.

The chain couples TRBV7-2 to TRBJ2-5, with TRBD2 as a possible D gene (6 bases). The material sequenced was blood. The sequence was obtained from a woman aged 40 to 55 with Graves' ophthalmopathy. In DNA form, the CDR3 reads TGTGCCAGCAGCTTAGGCCCGGAGGGGACCCAGTACTTC. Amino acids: CASSLGPEGTQYF.